The T cell receptor (beta chain) described here comes from a study of response to subunit inactivated influenza vaccine. TCRdb called the RT-PCR reads again in MiXCR, with one record for every CDR3 protein. The sample consists of 600,000 to 700,000 distinct CDR3 sequences, 14% of them appearing once. This clonotype has a handful of counts. The CDR3 consists of 18 residues. Germline lookup yields CDR1 MDHEN and CDR2 SYDVKM. V shed 5 bases and J 3 bases; nucleotides not matched to a gene: 11. The receptor's source is a man aged 45-60 years who received an inactivated influenza vaccine. The chain joins TRBV28 to TRBJ1-4, with 11 positions matching TRBD1. The input for sequencing was PBMCs from blood, taken roughly 2 weeks before vaccination. The CDR3 region is CASSLPLGTGGANEKLFF. CDR3 bases: TGTGCCAGCAGTCTTCCGCTTGGGACAGGGGGGGCTAATGAAAAACTGTTTTTT.